This TCR beta chain was identified in a study of blood T cell repertoires in COVID-19. Study details: Samples representing acute and convalescent COVID-19 were sourced from the United States, Italy and Spain.

This CDR3 is built from 17 residues. Germline CDR1 SEHNR, CDR2 FQNEAQ (reference sequence). Unmatched junction bases numbered 12, after V lost 5 bases and J lost 1 base. In the original workflow: Estimation of nucleated cell counts was performed using reference gene primer amplification. Profiled with immunoSEQ multiplex PCR; TCRdb holds only in-frame clones, not every one. V, J and clone size derive from that table, while D and trimming were established from the DNA sequence. The sample includes roughly 260,000 clones, approximately 81% seen only once; the top ten take roughly 3%. The receptor was isolated from a woman aged 18 to 35 with acute or convalescent COVID-19. The chain is built from TRBV7-9 and TRBJ2-3; 7 bases are shared with TRBD1. The specimen was peripheral blood. DNA for the CDR3: TGTGCCAGCAGCCCATCCCAGGGGGACCCTGGCACAGATACGCAGTATTTT. Amino acids: CASSPSQGDPGTDTQYF. Complete variable domain (other parts from reference TRBV7-9 and TRBJ2-3): DTGVSQNPRHKITKRGQNVTFRCDPISEHNRLYWYRQTLGQGPEFLTYFQNEAQLEKSRLLSDRFSAERPKGSFSTLEIQRTEQGDSAMYLCASSPSQGDPGTDTQYFGPGTRLTVL.